This TCR beta chain was recovered during a study of vaccination and CD4 T cells after COVID-19. As for the study in general: The convalescent group had six males, four females, seven Caucasians, two Asians, one multiracial.

About this clonotype itself: As yet, its antigen is unknown.

V shed 0 bases and J shed 8 bases, with 16 bases lying between them. The V gene's germline CDR1 is GTSNPN and CDR2 SVGIG (reference sequence). This CDR3 has 14 residues. The treatment here: approximately nine-day PBMC culture with coronavirus spike peptide pools or control peptides (ViraFEST assay). The study sequenced cultured CD4+ T cell DNA using the Oncomine TCR Beta short-read assay. Researchers extracted genomic DNA from CD4+ T cells that had been cultured. TCRdb re-called the PCR reads through MiXCR, storing one row per CDR3 protein. The top ten clones hold 12% of a sample with about 16,000 distinct CDR3 sequences, roughly half of them seen once. Study-level points and caveats: In convalescent patients, a median about 90% of post-vaccine SARS-CoV-2-reactive clones appeared only after vaccination.

The clonotype was recovered from a human donor who had recovered from COVID-19. Sequencing was done on a sample of CD4+ T cells from blood, cultured in vitro. The V and J genes are TRBV30 and TRBJ1-1, with D possibly TRBD1 on 5 matching bases. In DNA, the CDR3 is TGTGCCTGGAGTGTACTTGGTGGACGGGGGGAAGCTTTCTTT. This sequence encodes CAWSVLGGRGEAFF. Full variable domain (outside the CDR3, taken from reference TRBV30 and TRBJ1-1): SQTIHQWPATLVQPVGSPLSLECTVEGTSNPNLYWYRQAAGRGLQLLFYSVGIGQISSEVPQNLSASRPQDRQFILSSKKLLLSDSGFYLCAWSVLGGRGEAFFGQGTRLTVV.